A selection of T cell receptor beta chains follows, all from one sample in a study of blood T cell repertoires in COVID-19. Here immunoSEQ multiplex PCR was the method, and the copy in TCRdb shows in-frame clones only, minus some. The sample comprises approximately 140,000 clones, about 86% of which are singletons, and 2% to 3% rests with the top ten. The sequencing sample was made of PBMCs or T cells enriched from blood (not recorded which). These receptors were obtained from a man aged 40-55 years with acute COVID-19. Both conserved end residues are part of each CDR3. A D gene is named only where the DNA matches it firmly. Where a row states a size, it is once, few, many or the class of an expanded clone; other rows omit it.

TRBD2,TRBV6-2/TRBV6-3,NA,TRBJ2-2,CASSNDIGLAAYTGELFF,TGTGCCAGCAGTAATGATATCGGACTAGCGGCTTACACCGGGGAGCTGTTTTTT
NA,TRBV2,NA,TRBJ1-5,CASSELGVGNQPQHF,TGTGCCAGCAGTGAGTTAGGGGTTGGCAATCAGCCCCAGCATTTT
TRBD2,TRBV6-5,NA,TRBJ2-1,CASKITSGPYNEQFF,TGTGCCAGCAAGATAACTAGCGGCCCCTACAATGAGCAGTTCTTC
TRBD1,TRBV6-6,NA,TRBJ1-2,CASSDGGGDYGYTF,TGTGCCAGCAGTGATGGAGGGGGCGACTATGGCTACACCTTC
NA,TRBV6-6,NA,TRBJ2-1,CASSSTGNEQFF,TGTGCCAGCAGTTCGACAGGTAATGAGCAGTTCTTC
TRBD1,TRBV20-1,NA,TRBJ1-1,CSADRGSEAFF,TGCAGTGCTGACAGGGGTTCTGAAGCTTTCTTT
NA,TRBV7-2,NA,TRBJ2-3,CASSFFGGATDTQYF,TGTGCCAGCAGCTTCTTTGGGGGGGCAACAGATACGCAGTATTTT
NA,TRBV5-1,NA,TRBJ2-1,CASSLESGYNEQFF,TGCGCCAGCAGCTTGGAGTCCGGCTACAATGAGCAGTTCTTC
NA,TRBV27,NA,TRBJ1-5,CASASRGFSNQPQHF,TGTGCCAGCGCCTCACGGGGGTTTTCGAATCAGCCCCAGCATTTT
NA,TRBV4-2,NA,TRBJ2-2,CASSQDTANTGELFF,TGTGCCAGCAGCCAAGATACGGCGAACACCGGGGAGCTGTTTTTT
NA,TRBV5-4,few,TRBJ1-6,CASSLGDSSSPLHF,TGTGCCAGCAGCTTGGGCGACTCTAGTTCACCCCTCCACTTT
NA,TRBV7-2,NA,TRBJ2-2,CASSSPGYANTGELFF,TGTGCCAGCAGCTCCCCGGGTTACGCGAACACCGGGGAGCTGTTTTTT
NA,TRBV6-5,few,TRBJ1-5,CASSYSMAANQPQHF,TGTGCCAGCAGTTACTCGATGGCGGCCAATCAGCCCCAGCATTTT
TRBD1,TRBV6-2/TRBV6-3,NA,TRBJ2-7,CASSWDRGLYEQYF,TGTGCCAGCAGTTGGGACAGGGGGCTTTACGAGCAGTACTTC
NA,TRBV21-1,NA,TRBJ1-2,CASRGTENYGYTF,TGTGCCAGCAGGGGGACAGAAAACTATGGCTACACCTTC
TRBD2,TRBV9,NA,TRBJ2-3,CASSAEVSGGTDTQYF,TGTGCCAGCAGCGCAGAGGTTAGCGGGGGCACAGATACGCAGTATTTT
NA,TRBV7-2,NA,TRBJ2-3,CASSLGSGQGTDTQYF,TGTGCCAGCAGCTTGGGAAGCGGCCAGGGGACAGATACGCAGTATTTT
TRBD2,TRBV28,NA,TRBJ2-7,CASSLLGTSSYEQYF,TGTGCCAGCAGTTTACTCGGGACTAGCTCCTACGAGCAGTACTTC
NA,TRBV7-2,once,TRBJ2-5,CASSSSGAQETQYF,TGTGCCAGCAGCTCCTCTGGGGCTCAAGAGACCCAGTACTTC
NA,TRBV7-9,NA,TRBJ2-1,CASSLGLGSSYNEQFF,TGTGCCAGCAGCTTAGGTTTGGGGAGCTCCTACAATGAGCAGTTCTTC
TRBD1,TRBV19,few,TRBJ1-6,CASRGTVLNSPLHF,TGTGCCAGTCGGGGGACAGTTTTAAATTCACCCCTCCACTTT
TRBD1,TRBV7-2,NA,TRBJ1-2,CASSLSQGAYYGYTF,TGTGCCAGCAGCTTGTCCCAGGGGGCCTACTATGGCTACACCTTC
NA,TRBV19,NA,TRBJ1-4,CASSIGGAFGEKLFF,TGTGCCAGTAGTATAGGAGGTGCCTTCGGGGAAAAACTGTTTTTT
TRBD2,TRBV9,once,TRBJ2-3,CASSVGATGGTDTQYF,TGTGCCAGCAGCGTAGGCGCGACGGGGGGTACAGATACGCAGTATTTT
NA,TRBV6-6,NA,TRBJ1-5,CAAGAASNQPQHF,TGTGCCGCAGGGGCGGCTAGCAATCAGCCCCAGCATTTT
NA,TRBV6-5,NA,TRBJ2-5,CASSYSRATQETQYF,TGTGCCAGCAGTTACTCGAGGGCCACCCAAGAGACCCAGTACTTC
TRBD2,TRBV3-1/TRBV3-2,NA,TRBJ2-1,CASSSHLAGENNEQFF,TGTGCCAGCAGCAGCCACCTAGCGGGGGAAAACAATGAGCAGTTCTTC
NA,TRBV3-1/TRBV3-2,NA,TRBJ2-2,CASSQEGGVGELFF,TGTGCCAGCAGCCAAGAAGGAGGGGTCGGGGAGCTGTTTTTT
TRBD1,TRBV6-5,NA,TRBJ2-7,CASSYTDRAAYEQYF,TGTGCCAGCAGTTACACAGACAGGGCCGCCTACGAGCAGTACTTC
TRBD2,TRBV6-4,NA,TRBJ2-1,CASSDSAGGPDEQFF,TGTGCCAGCAGTGACTCAGCGGGGGGGCCCGATGAGCAGTTCTTC
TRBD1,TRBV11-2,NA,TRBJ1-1,CASSTWTGRFTEAFF,TGTGCCAGCAGCACCTGGACAGGGAGGTTCACTGAAGCTTTCTTT
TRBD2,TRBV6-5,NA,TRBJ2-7,CASILAGGNYEQYF,TGTGCCAGTATCCTAGCGGGGGGAAACTACGAGCAGTACTTC
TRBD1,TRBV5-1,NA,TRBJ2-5,CASSLGQGGAETQYF,TGCGCCAGCAGCTTGGGACAGGGGGGAGCAGAGACCCAGTACTTC
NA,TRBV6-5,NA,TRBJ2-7,CASESQGNEQYF,TGTGCCAGTGAGTCTCAGGGAAACGAGCAGTACTTC
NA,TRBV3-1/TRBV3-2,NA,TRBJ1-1,CASSQDSGGWGSLDTEAFF,TGTGCCAGCAGCCAAGATAGCGGGGGATGGGGGTCATTGGACACTGAAGCTTTCTTT
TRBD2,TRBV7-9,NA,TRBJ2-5,CASSLEGGTTQKGTQYF,TGTGCCAGCAGCTTAGAAGGAGGGACTACCCAGAAGGGGACCCAGTACTTC